A selection of T cell receptor beta chains follows, all from one sample in a study of blood T cells in healthy people across ages. TCRdb re-called the 5' RACE reads with MiXCR, one entry per CDR3 protein. In the table there are roughly 1.4 million distinct CDR3 sequences, almost 60% of which are singletons. The source material was blood. All receptors derive from a man aged 18 to 35 in good health. Both conserved end residues are part of each CDR3. A D gene is named only where the DNA matches it firmly. Clone size appears in some rows only: once, few, many, or a class for an expanded clone.

v_call	d_call	clone_size	j_call	cdr3_aa	cdr3_nt
TRBV28	-	-	TRBJ2-7	CACSAHISSYEQYF	TGTGCCTGCAGTGCTCACATAAGCTCCTACGAGCAGTACTTC
TRBV7-9	-	-	TRBJ2-3	CASSEFPRGNTDTQYF	TGTGCCAGCAGCGAGTTCCCTCGGGGAAACACAGATACGCAGTATTTT
TRBV9	TRBD2	-	TRBJ2-3	CASSVAGGGKFTDTQYF	TGTGCCAGCAGCGTTGCGGGAGGGGGCAAATTCACAGATACGCAGTATTTT
TRBV12-3/TRBV12-4	TRBD2	few	TRBJ2-5	CASSPAGGPQETQYF	TGTGCCAGCAGCCCTGCGGGGGGCCCCCAAGAGACCCAGTACTTC
TRBV6-2/TRBV6-3	-	-	TRBJ2-7	CASSSPPAFYEQYF	TGTGCCAGCAGTTCCCCCCCGGCTTTCTACGAGCAGTACTTC
TRBV20-1	TRBD2	few	TRBJ2-7	CSARDHRTSGNEQYF	TGCAGTGCTAGAGATCACAGGACTAGCGGGAACGAGCAGTACTTC
TRBV24-1	TRBD1	-	TRBJ2-3	CATRAGGEDTQYF	TGTGCCACCAGGGCAGGGGGCGAGGATACGCAGTATTTT
TRBV7-9	-	once	TRBJ1-1	CASSTQNPKIRAGLNTEAFF	TGTGCCAGCAGCACACAAAACCCCAAAATTCGGGCAGGGCTGAACACTGAAGCTTTCTTT
TRBV7-7	-	few	TRBJ2-7	CASSFSGAQYF	TGTGCTAGCAGCTTCTCAGGAGCTCAGTACTTC
TRBV27	-	-	TRBJ1-2	CASSQTPRWGIYGYTF	TGTGCCAGCAGTCAGACCCCGAGGTGGGGGATCTATGGCTACACCTTC